Each of the 8 T cell receptor beta chains below was sequenced from the same sample in a study of cytomegalovirus exposure and HLA in healthy donors. With 60 Vbeta and 13 Jbeta primers, the PCR was carried out. TCRdb's copy holds only in-frame clones and misses some; the assay was immunoSEQ multiplex PCR. The sample yields about 210,000 clones, approximately 80% seen once. Sequencing input: PBMCs. These receptor sequences come from a man aged 25 to 40 in good health and CMV-seronegative.

The chain carries TRBV19 and TRBJ2-7, with D hard to call. CDR3 length: 15 residues. Germline loops: CDR1 LNHDA, CDR2 SQIVND (reference sequence). V was trimmed by 0 bases and J by 3 bases, leaving 12 bases between them. The CDR3 coding sequence is TGTGCCAGTAGTATAGAAAGAAGGCAGCGCTACGAGCAGTACTTC. Residues: CASSIERRQRYEQYF.

This clone was seen once. V usage is TRBV9 and J usage is TRBJ2-7; 11 bases agree with TRBD1. The CDR3 runs 15 residues. V was pared by 0 bases and J by 6 bases, with 5 bases of the junction left unmatched. In germline, CDR1 is SGDLS, CDR2 YYNGEE. This CDR3 is CASSVGMDRGREQYF. DNA for the CDR3: TGTGCCAGCAGCGTAGGGATGGACAGGGGGCGCGAGCAGTACTTC.

The chain recombines TRBV5-1 with TRBJ2-3, with TRBD2 matching over 8 bases. V shed 0 bases and J 4 bases; nucleotides not matched to a gene: 7. The length of the CDR3 is 16 residues. Germline V CDR1 and CDR2: SGHRS, YFSETQ. The CDR3 loop reads CASSLGSGLGADTQYF. In nucleotides, the CDR3 is TGCGCCAGCAGCTTGGGGTCGGGACTAGGAGCAGATACGCAGTATTTT.

This chain links TRBV10-3 with TRBJ2-2; 9 bases agree with TRBD1. The V and J ends lost 10 bases and 0 bases, in that order; junction bases with no gene match: 6. The CDR3 has 15 residues. The germline V gene encodes CDR1 ENHRY and CDR2 SYGVKD. The CDR3 loop is CATKQGATNTGELFF. CDR3 bases: TGTGCCACCAAACAGGGGGCGACGAACACCGGGGAGCTGTTTTTT.

Note on this clone: A read error may account for a junction end that differs from germline. The chain employs TRBV11-2 and TRBJ2-6; TRBD1 matches at 8 bases. The CDR3 length is 16 residues. Germline CDR1 is SGHAT and CDR2 is FQNNGV. CDR3 sequence reads: CASSLDRVEGASVLTF. In DNA form, the CDR3 reads TGTGCCAGCAGCCTGGACAGGGTAGAAGGGGCCAGCGTCCTGACTTTC.

The chain couples TRBV4-2 to TRBJ1-1; unclear D gene. Germline V gene sequence: CDR1 LGHNA, CDR2 YNFKEQ. Trimming cost V 8 bases and J 1 base, with 17 bases left between them. This CDR3 has 15 residues. CDR3 DNA: TGTGCCAGCCGCGACTTAAACCGGGGGAACACTGAAGCTTTCTTT. Its protein is CASRDLNRGNTEAFF.

For the CDR3, the DNA is TGTGCCAGTAGTATGTTCGGTGAGCAGCCCCAGCATTTT. Translating it yields CASSMFGEQPQHF. The V call is TRBV19, the J call TRBJ1-5; D unclear. The CDR3 spans 13 residues. Germline V gene sequence: CDR1 LNHDA, CDR2 SQIVND (reference sequence). Trimming left V 3 bases short and J 7 bases short, with 10 bases between.

The chain combines TRBV28 with TRBJ2-5, with TRBD2 matching over 7 bases. The CDR3 extends over 15 amino acids. From germline, CDR1 is MDHEN and CDR2 SYDVKM. J lost 1 base, V lost 7 bases, and 9 bases had no gene match. The CDR3 spells CASTPSPGGQETQYF. The CDR3 nucleotides read TGTGCCAGCACCCCCTCCCCGGGGGGCCAAGAGACCCAGTACTTC.